A single sample is the source of the 20 T cell receptor beta chains below, sequenced in a study of blood T cell repertoires in COVID-19. Generated by immunoSEQ multiplex PCR, the TCRdb table keeps only in-frame clones and is missing some. The table lists around 110,000 clones, 80% to 85% of them singletons, with about 4.5% in the top ten. Sequenced sample: peripheral blood. Source of these receptors: a man aged 65 to 79 with acute or convalescent COVID-19.

This clone was picked up one time. This chain connects TRBV18 to TRBJ1-1; D possibly corresponds to TRBD1 (5 bases). Trimming shortened V by 3 bases and J by 5 bases, and 16 bases separated the two germline ends. The CDR3 spans 15 residues. Germline CDR1 KGHSH, CDR2 LQKENI. The CDR3 DNA follows: TGTGCCAGCTCACCCCACCGCGGAGGGGATACTGAAGCTTTCTTT. Translating gives CASSPHRGGDTEAFF. The complete variable domain, with remaining parts taken from reference TRBV18 and TRBJ1-1, reads NAGVMQNPRHLVRRRGQEARLRCSPMKGHSHVYWYRQLPEEGLKFMVYLQKENIIDESGMPKERFSAEFPKEGPSILRIQQVVRGDSAAYFCASSPHRGGDTEAFFGQGTRLTVV.

The rearrangement uses TRBV7-2 and TRBJ1-5; no clear D gene. V was trimmed by 2 bases and J by 3 bases, leaving 2 bases between them. CDR3 length equals 12 residues. The germline gives CDR1 SGHTA, CDR2 FQGNSA. For the CDR3, the DNA is TGTGCCAGCAGCTTACTCAATCAGCCCCAGCATTTT. It is translated as CASSLLNQPQHF.

J is TRBJ1-1 and V is TRBV3-1 (or the pseudogene TRBV3-2); 7 bases are a match to TRBD1. From germline, CDR1 is LGHDT and CDR2 YNNKEL (reference sequence). Trimming took 2 bases from V and 5 from J; bases not matched to a gene: 11. The CDR3 runs 16 residues. CDR3 sequence (DNA): TGTGCCAGCAGCCAAAGGAGGATAGGGGGCGAGACTGAAGCTTTCTTT. Translation gives CASSQRRIGGETEAFF.

The chain employs TRBV2 and TRBJ1-2; unclear D gene. Germline V gene lookup returns CDR1 SNHLY and CDR2 FYNNEI. The CDR3 extends over 14 amino acids. V was pared by 7 bases and J by 6 bases, with 18 bases between. The CDR3 coding sequence is TGTGCCAGCACTGAGGGAGTAGGAAGCCATGGCTACACCTTC. Translation: CASTEGVGSHGYTF.

The genes are TRBV18 and TRBJ1-2; the match to TRBD1 covers 8 bases. The CDR3 has 15 amino acids. Trimming took 2 bases from V and 5 from J; bases not matched to a gene: 7. Germline V gene lookup returns CDR1 KGHSH and CDR2 LQKENI. The CDR3 is CASSPEQGGTYGYTF. The CDR3 DNA follows: TGTGCCAGCTCACCAGAACAGGGGGGAACATATGGCTACACCTTC.

The chain combines TRBV3-1 (or the pseudogene TRBV3-2) with TRBJ2-7; the D gene is possibly TRBD2 (5 bases). Trimming took 0 bases from V and 4 from J, leaving 19 bases between them. This CDR3 contains 17 residues. CDR1 and CDR2 from the germline V gene are LGHDT and YNNKEL (reference sequence). CDR3: CASSQEGLGRGLYEQYF. CDR3 coding DNA: TGTGCCAGCAGCCAAGAGGGTCTGGGGAGAGGGCTATACGAGCAGTACTTC.

The sample holds one count of this clone. The chain recombines TRBV12-5 with TRBJ1-5, with a tentative D call TRBD1 (5 bases). V gave up 6 bases and J gave up 6 bases, with 12 bases separating them. The CDR3 has 13 amino acids. The germline gives CDR1 LGHNT, CDR2 FRNRAP. Here the CDR3 reads CASGPDSVQPQHF. CDR3 nucleotides: TGTGCTAGTGGCCCCGACAGTGTTCAGCCCCAGCATTTT.

The count of this clone is one. This chain joins TRBV7-9 and TRBJ1-5, with D perhaps matching TRBD1 (5 bases). Germline CDR1 is SEHNR and CDR2 is FQNEAQ (reference sequence). The CDR3 runs 14 residues. V dropped 1 base and J dropped 4 bases, with 8 bases sitting between them. CDR3 residues: CASSLEGANQPQHF. The DNA for the CDR3 is TGTGCCAGCAGCTTAGAAGGGGCAAATCAGCCCCAGCATTTT. Complete variable domain (other parts from reference TRBV7-9 and TRBJ1-5): DTGVSQNPRHKITKRGQNVTFRCDPISEHNRLYWYRQTLGQGPEFLTYFQNEAQLEKSRLLSDRFSAERPKGSFSTLEIQRTEQGDSAMYLCASSLEGANQPQHFGDGTRLSIL.

The rearrangement joins TRBV18 to TRBJ2-2; a possible D gene is TRBD2 (6 bases). Trimming stripped 0 bases from V and 3 bases from J, with 11 bases between. The germline gives CDR1 KGHSH, CDR2 LQKENI. The CDR3 has 16 residues. CDR3 loop: CASSPPSREDTGELFF. The CDR3 DNA follows: TGTGCCAGCTCACCACCGTCTAGGGAGGACACCGGGGAGCTGTTTTTT. The whole variable domain, remainder taken from reference TRBV18 and TRBJ2-2, is NAGVMQNPRHLVRRRGQEARLRCSPMKGHSHVYWYRQLPEEGLKFMVYLQKENIIDESGMPKERFSAEFPKEGPSILRIQQVVRGDSAAYFCASSPPSREDTGELFFGEGSRLTVL.

J is TRBJ2-2 and V is TRBV9; 7 positions agree with TRBD1. Germline CDR1 reads SGDLS; CDR2 reads YYNGEE. V was pared by 1 base and J by 6 bases, with 6 bases of the junction left unmatched. This CDR3 comprises 15 residues. This CDR3 reads CASSVTGDLAGELFF. The CDR3 DNA reads TGTGCCAGCAGCGTAACAGGGGACCTCGCCGGGGAGCTGTTTTTT.

V gene TRBV5-5 combines with J gene TRBJ1-6, with a weak D call TRBD1 (5 bases). V was cut by 0 bases and J by 10 bases, with 11 bases left in between. Germline CDR1 reads SGHKS; CDR2 reads YYEKEE (reference sequence). This CDR3 region has 14 residues. CDR3 coding DNA: TGTGCCAGCAGCTTGGAGGGCGCAGGGTCACCCCTCCACTTT. Encoded protein: CASSLEGAGSPLHF.

The V and J genes are TRBV11-2 and TRBJ1-4; the D is unclear. Germline V CDR1 and CDR2: SGHAT, FQNNGV. The V end lost 4 bases, the J end lost 7 bases, and 16 bases lay between the germline ends. CDR3 length equals 15 residues. The CDR3 nucleotides are TGTGCCAGCAGCTCTCAAAGGGAGTGGAGTGAAAAACTGTTTTTT. It specifies CASSSQREWSEKLFF.

The V and J genes are TRBV10-1 and TRBJ2-2, with D perhaps TRBD1 (5 bases). Trimming took 5 bases from V and 3 from J, leaving 7 bases between them. CDR3 length equals 13 residues. Germline-derived CDR1 and CDR2 are WNHNN and SYGVQD (reference sequence). The CDR3 here is CASSKTDTGELFF. The CDR3 DNA follows: TGCGCCAGCAGTAAGACAGACACCGGGGAGCTGTTTTTT.

This chain links TRBV27 with TRBJ2-7; D might be TRBD2 (6 bases). CDR3 length: 14 residues. Trimming took off 3 bases at V and 6 bases at J, with 15 bases between the two ends. Germline loops: CDR1 MNHEY, CDR2 SMNVEV (reference sequence). CDR3 nucleotides: TGTGCCAGCAGTTTTAACCGGGGAGGTGGCGAGCAGTACTTC. Protein: CASSFNRGGGEQYF.

The J gene is TRBJ2-1, the V gene TRBV7-8; the match to TRBD2 covers 7 bases. J was trimmed by 0 bases and V by 2 bases; bases with no gene match: 7. CDR3 length: 17 residues. Germline V gives CDR1 SGHVS, CDR2 FQNEAQ. DNA of the CDR3: TGTGCCAGCAGCTTAAGGGCCGGGGGGAGCTCCTACAATGAGCAGTTCTTC. This codes for CASSLRAGGSSYNEQFF.

A remark on this clone: A junction boundary mismatches the germline segment, possibly from a read error. This chain connects TRBV7-7 to TRBJ2-1; TRBD2 is a possible D gene (5 bases). CDR1 is SSHAT and CDR2 is FNYEAQ in the germline V gene (reference sequence). The CDR3 runs to 14 residues. The chain's CDR3 is CASSLGPGNNEQFF. In nucleotides, the CDR3 is TGTGCTAGCAGCTTAGGTCCGGGAAACAATGAGCAGTTCTTC. Drawing the rest from reference TRBV7-7 and TRBJ2-1, the complete variable domain is GAGVSQSPRYKVTKRGQDVTLRCDPISSHATLYWYQQALGQGPEFLTYFNYEAQPDKSGLPSDRFSAERPEGSISTLTIQRTEQRDSAMYRCASSLGPGNNEQFFGPGTRLTVL.

This chain joins TRBV19 and TRBJ1-2; D is perhaps TRBD1 (6 bases). The germline CDR1 and CDR2 sequences are LNHDA and SQIVND (reference sequence). Trimming shortened V by 6 bases and J by 4 bases, and 12 bases separated the two germline ends. The CDR3 is 13 residues long. The chain's CDR3 is CASSVDRSYGYTF. As DNA, the CDR3 is TGTGCCAGTAGCGTAGACAGGAGCTATGGCTACACCTTC.

This chain uses TRBV19 with TRBJ1-2, with unresolved D. The V gene lost 1 base and the J gene lost 10 bases, with 13 bases spanning the gap. Germline V gene sequence: CDR1 LNHDA, CDR2 SQIVND (reference sequence). The CDR3 consists of 13 residues. The CDR3 bases are TGTGCCAGTAGTATAGGGAGGGAACGGATCTACACCTTC. Translation: CASSIGRERIYTF.

J is TRBJ1-1 and V is TRBV29-1; no definite D call. Germline CDR1 SQVTM, CDR2 ANQGSEA. The CDR3 runs 14 residues. Trimming left V 4 bases short and J 0 bases short, with 12 bases between. The chain's CDR3 is CSVGLANMNTEAFF. In DNA form, the CDR3 reads TGCAGCGTTGGCTTGGCAAATATGAACACTGAAGCTTTCTTT.

CDR3 in amino acids: CASSPPMGQNTEAFF. The CDR3 coding sequence is TGTGCCAGCTCACCACCGATGGGCCAGAACACTGAAGCTTTCTTT. This chain joins TRBV18 and TRBJ1-1; D ambiguous. The CDR3 contains 15 residues. The V end was cut by 0 bases, the J end by 1 base, with 9 bases between. Germline V gene sequence: CDR1 KGHSH, CDR2 LQKENI.